The present T cell receptor beta chain was sequenced within a study of T cells in Graves' hyperthyroidism and ophthalmopathy. General study results and limits: The model made its ophthalmopathy prediction, and onset followed a median approximately 6 months later. Blood also showed most of the thyroid clonotypes that were expanded above 0.001.

TCR beta CDR3 regions were amplified from RNA transcripts. The TCR CDR3 first-round RT-PCR relied on the HTBI primer set. TCRdb recomputed calls from the multiplex PCR reads with MiXCR, one row per CDR3 protein. Of about 480,000 distinct CDR3 sequences listed, roughly 24% were seen once; the top ten hold approximately 10%. This clonotype has more than one count but fewer than ten. The antigen is unknown. Germline values: CDR1 LNHDA, CDR2 SQIVND (reference sequence). J was trimmed by 0 bases and V by 4 bases; bases with no gene match: 11. The CDR3 covers 18 residues. In the ophthalmopathy cohort, Clinical Activity Score was at least 3, NOSPECS grade at least 4, and duration under 3 months. Pregnant or lactating patients were excluded, as were those with uncontrolled infection or other autoimmune disease.

V and J are TRBV19 and TRBJ1-5; 8 bases agree with TRBD1. The sequencing sample was made of blood. The sequence was obtained from a woman aged 25 to 45 with Graves' ophthalmopathy. DNA of the CDR3: TGTGCCAGTAGTACACCGCCGGACAGGGCTTATAGCAATCAGCCCCAGCATTTT. This codes for CASSTPPDRAYSNQPQHF.